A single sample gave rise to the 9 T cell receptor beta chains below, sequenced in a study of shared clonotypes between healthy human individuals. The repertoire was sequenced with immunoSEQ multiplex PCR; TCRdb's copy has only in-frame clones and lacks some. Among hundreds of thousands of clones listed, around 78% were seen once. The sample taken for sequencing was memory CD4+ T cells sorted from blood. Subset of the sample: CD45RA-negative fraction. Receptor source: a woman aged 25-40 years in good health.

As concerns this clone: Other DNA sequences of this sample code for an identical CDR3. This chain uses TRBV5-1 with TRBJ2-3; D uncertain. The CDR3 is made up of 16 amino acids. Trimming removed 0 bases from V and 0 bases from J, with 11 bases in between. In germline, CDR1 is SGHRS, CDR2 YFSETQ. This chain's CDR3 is CASSLGGAPSTDTQYF. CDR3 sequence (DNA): TGCGCCAGCAGCTTGGGAGGCGCGCCAAGCACAGATACGCAGTATTTT.

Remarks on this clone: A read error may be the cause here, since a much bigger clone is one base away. CDR3 nucleotide sequence: TGTGCCAGCAGCCCGGGGACAGGGGGCACAGATACGCAGTATTTT. Amino acid sequence: CASSPGTGGTDTQYF. The genes are TRBV5-4 and TRBJ2-3; 10 positions agree with TRBD1. With 4 bases clipped from V and 1 base from J, the junction kept 3 bases outside the gene matches. The germline gives CDR1 SGHNT, CDR2 YYREEE (reference sequence). This CDR3 region has 15 residues.

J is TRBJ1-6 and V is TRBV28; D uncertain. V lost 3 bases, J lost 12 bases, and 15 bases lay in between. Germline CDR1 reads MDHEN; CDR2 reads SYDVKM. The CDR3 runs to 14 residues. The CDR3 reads CASSFPLGSQPLHF. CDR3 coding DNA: TGTGCCAGCAGTTTCCCTCTCGGGTCTCAACCCCTCCACTTT.

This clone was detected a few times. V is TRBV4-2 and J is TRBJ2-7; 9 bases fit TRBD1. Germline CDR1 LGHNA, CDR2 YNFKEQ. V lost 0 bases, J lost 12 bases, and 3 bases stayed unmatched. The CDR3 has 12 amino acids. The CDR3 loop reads CASSQDGQGMYF. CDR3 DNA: TGTGCCAGCAGCCAAGATGGACAGGGGATGTACTTC.

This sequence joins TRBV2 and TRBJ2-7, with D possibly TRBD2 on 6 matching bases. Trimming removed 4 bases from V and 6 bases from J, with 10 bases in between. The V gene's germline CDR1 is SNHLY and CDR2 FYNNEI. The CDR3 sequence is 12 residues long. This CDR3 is CASSATSAEQYF. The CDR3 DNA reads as TGTGCCAGCAGTGCGACTAGTGCCGAGCAGTACTTC.

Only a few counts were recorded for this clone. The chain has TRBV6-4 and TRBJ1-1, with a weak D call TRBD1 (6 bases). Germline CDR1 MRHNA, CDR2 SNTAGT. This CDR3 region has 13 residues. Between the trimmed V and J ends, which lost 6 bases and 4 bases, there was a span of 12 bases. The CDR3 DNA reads TGTGCCAGCAGCAGGACAGAGGGCACTGAAGCTTTCTTT. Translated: CASSRTEGTEAFF.

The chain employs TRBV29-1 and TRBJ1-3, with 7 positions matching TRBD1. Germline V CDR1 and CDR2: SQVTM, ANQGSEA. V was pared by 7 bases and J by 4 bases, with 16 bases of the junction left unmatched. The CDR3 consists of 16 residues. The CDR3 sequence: CSAEGPGQKLGNTIYF. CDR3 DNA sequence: TGCAGCGCTGAGGGACCGGGACAGAAATTAGGAAACACCATATATTTT.

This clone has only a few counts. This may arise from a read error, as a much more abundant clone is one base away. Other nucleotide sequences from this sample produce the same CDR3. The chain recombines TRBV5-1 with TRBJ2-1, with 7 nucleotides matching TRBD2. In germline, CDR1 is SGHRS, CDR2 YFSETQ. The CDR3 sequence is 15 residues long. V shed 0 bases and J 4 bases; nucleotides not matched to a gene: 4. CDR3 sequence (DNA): TGCGCCAGCAGCTTGGAGTCTAGCGGTTACAATGAGCAGTTCTTC. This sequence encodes CASSLESSGYNEQFF. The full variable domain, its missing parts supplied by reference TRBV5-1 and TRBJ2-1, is KAGVTQTPRYLIKTRGQQVTLSCSPISGHRSVSWYQQTPGQGLQFLFEYFSETQRNKGNFPGRFSGRQFSNSRSEMNVSTLELGDSALYLCASSLESSGYNEQFFGPGTRLTVL.

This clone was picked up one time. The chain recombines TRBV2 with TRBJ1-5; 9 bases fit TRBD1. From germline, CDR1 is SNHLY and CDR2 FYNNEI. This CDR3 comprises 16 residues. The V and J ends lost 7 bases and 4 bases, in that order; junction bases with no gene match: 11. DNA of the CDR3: TGTGCCAGCACCCGGGACAGGGACTGGGGGAATCAGCCCCAGCATTTT. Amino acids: CASTRDRDWGNQPQHF. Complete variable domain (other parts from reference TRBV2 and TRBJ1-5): EPEVTQTPSHQVTQMGQEVILRCVPISNHLYFYWYRQILGQKVEFLVSFYNNEISEKSEIFDDQFSVERPDGSNFTLKIRSTKLEDSAMYFCASTRDRDWGNQPQHFGDGTRLSIL.